What follows are 24 T cell receptor beta chains derived from one specimen sequenced in a study of multiple sclerosis patients with progressive multifocal leukoencephalopathy. Time point described: before natalizumab initiation. Clones were sequenced by immunoSEQ multiplex PCR, and TCRdb holds only the in-frame ones, with some missing. The repertoire consists of approximately 26,000 clones, with approximately 90% occurring once and the leading ten covering 0.9% to 1.2%. The specimen sequenced was PBMCs. The receptors were gathered from a human donor with multiple sclerosis.

The chain recombines TRBV10-1 with TRBJ2-5, with D possibly TRBD2 on 5 matching bases. The DNA end lines up better with TRBJ2-7; the J call may be wrong. The CDR3 length is 14 residues. Per the germline V gene, CDR1 is WNHNN and CDR2 is SYGVQD (reference sequence). The CDR3 sequence is CASSADLSSYEQYF. Here the CDR3 DNA reads TGCGCCAGCAGCGCGGACTTAAGCTCCTACGAGCAGTACTTC.

This rearrangement joins TRBV5-6 to TRBJ2-7; D gene uncertain. V shed 4 bases and J shed 0 bases, with 11 bases lying between them. The CDR3 is made up of 14 amino acids. Germline-derived CDR1 and CDR2 are SGHDT and YYEEEE. The CDR3 region is CASSPGSGSYEQYF. The CDR3, as DNA: TGTGCCAGCAGCCCGGGCTCGGGCTCCTACGAGCAGTACTTC.

This rearrangement joins TRBV19 to TRBJ1-5; 10 nucleotides match TRBD1. The junction had 10 bases not matched to a gene; V was cut back by 10 bases and J by 7 bases. CDR3 size: 14 residues. The germline CDR1 and CDR2 sequences are LNHDA and SQIVND (reference sequence). CDR3 region: CATHRDRGGQPQHF. The CDR3 nucleotides read TGTGCCACCCACCGGGACAGGGGTGGACAGCCCCAGCATTTT.

This chain uses TRBV9 with TRBJ2-7; TRBD2 matches at 8 bases. Germline trimming cut 4 bases from V and 5 bases from J; bases unmatched to any gene: 11. This CDR3 comprises 15 residues. Germline-derived CDR1 and CDR2 are SGDLS and YYNGEE. The CDR3 protein is CASSPRQTSVHEQYF. The DNA for the CDR3 is TGTGCCAGCAGCCCACGACAGACTAGCGTTCACGAGCAGTACTTC.

This rearrangement joins TRBV5-5 to TRBJ2-5; D is tentatively TRBD1 or TRBD2 (5 bases each). With 4 bases removed from V and 1 base from J, the gap between germline ends came to 11 bases. Germline V lookup: CDR1 SGHKS, CDR2 YYEKEE (reference sequence). The CDR3 contains 14 residues. The CDR3 DNA reads TGTGCCAGCAGCCCGGGACGGTTCCAAGAGACCCAGTACTTC. This encodes CASSPGRFQETQYF.

This clone occurred once. The rearrangement uses TRBV28 and TRBJ1-5, with a tentative D call TRBD1 (5 bases). The CDR3 is 15 residues long. Germline V gene lookup returns CDR1 MDHEN and CDR2 SYDVKM. V shed 3 bases and J shed 4 bases, with 13 bases lying between them. The chain's CDR3 is CASSLGGAGNQPQHF. The CDR3 bases are TGTGCCAGCAGTTTGGGTGGGGCAGGGAATCAGCCCCAGCATTTT.

The J gene is TRBJ1-1, the V gene TRBV18, with D hard to call. The germline V gene encodes CDR1 KGHSH and CDR2 LQKENI. Trimming cost V 1 base and J 5 bases, with 11 bases left between them. The CDR3 spans 14 residues. The CDR3 here is CASSPQGRRTEAFF. CDR3 bases: TGTGCCAGCTCACCACAGGGAAGGAGAACTGAAGCTTTCTTT.

This clone was found once. The chain recombines TRBV7-3 with TRBJ1-1, with D unresolved. Deletions cut 1 base from V and 4 bases from J, with 13 bases between. There are 15 residues in the CDR3. Germline V gene sequence: CDR1 SGHTA, CDR2 FQGTGA. CDR3: CASSLSASSSTEAFF. CDR3 sequence (DNA): TGTGCCAGCAGCTTAAGCGCCTCTTCGAGCACTGAAGCTTTCTTT.

The gene calls are TRBV15 and TRBJ2-3; D may match TRBD1 or TRBD2 (6 bases each). Trimming left V 6 bases short and J 4 bases short, with 14 bases between. There are 14 residues in the CDR3. Germline loops: CDR1 LNHNV, CDR2 YYDKDF (reference sequence). The CDR3 bases are TGTGCCACCAGACCGACGGGGGCCCCAGATACGCAGTATTTT. It is translated as CATRPTGAPDTQYF.

The count of this clone is one. The chain links TRBV5-1 to TRBJ2-7; no definite D call. The V end was cut by 0 bases, the J end by 3 bases, with 13 bases between. This CDR3 contains 15 residues. CDR1 and CDR2 from the germline V gene are SGHRS and YFSETQ. The CDR3 protein is CASSLGGTVYYEQYF. The CDR3 DNA is TGCGCCAGCAGCTTGGGGGGAACGGTGTACTACGAGCAGTACTTC.

This clone was seen a few times. V and J are TRBV18 and TRBJ1-1, with D perhaps matching TRBD1 (5 bases). The germline gives CDR1 KGHSH, CDR2 LQKENI. This CDR3 region has 14 residues. V lost 3 bases to trimming and J lost 3 bases, with 11 bases between them. The CDR3 region is CASSPGGAHTEAFF. Here the CDR3 DNA reads TGTGCCAGCTCACCGGGAGGGGCGCACACTGAAGCTTTCTTT.

The gene calls are TRBV5-6 and TRBJ2-3; unclear D gene. Per the germline V gene, CDR1 is SGHDT and CDR2 is YYEEEE. This CDR3 has 13 residues. Trimming removed 2 bases from V and 3 bases from J, with 7 bases in between. The CDR3, as DNA: TGTGCCAGCAGCTTTTCAGCTACAGATACGCAGTATTTT. Translating gives CASSFSATDTQYF.

The chain uses TRBV6-1 and TRBJ1-4, with 7 bases aligning to TRBD1. V was clipped by 7 bases and J by 7 bases; unmatched bases: 6. This CDR3 has 13 amino acids. Germline lookup yields CDR1 MNHNS and CDR2 SASEGT. CDR3 amino acids: CASKNRGSEKLFF. The CDR3 DNA follows: TGTGCCAGCAAGAACAGGGGTAGTGAAAAACTGTTTTTT.

The chain joins TRBV18 to TRBJ2-3; the D gene is possibly TRBD1 (5 bases). Trimming removed 8 bases from V and 3 bases from J, with 15 bases in between. Germline-derived CDR1 and CDR2 are KGHSH and LQKENI. The CDR3 runs 14 residues. CDR3 sequence reads: CASAGNTVTDTQYF. For the CDR3, the DNA is TGTGCCAGCGCAGGGAATACGGTAACAGATACGCAGTATTTT.

This chain links TRBV28 with TRBJ1-3, with no clear D. Germline CDR1 MDHEN, CDR2 SYDVKM. The CDR3 contains 15 residues. Deletions cut 3 bases from V and 0 bases from J, with 9 bases between. The DNA for the CDR3 is TGTGCCAGCAGTTTCCGTCCGAGCTCTGGAAACACCATATATTTT. Its translation is CASSFRPSSGNTIYF.

The chain recombines TRBV11-2 with TRBJ1-6; D uncertain. The CDR3 has 15 residues. Trimming pared 0 bases from V and 6 bases from J, leaving 9 bases between. Germline loops: CDR1 SGHAT, CDR2 FQNNGV. DNA of the CDR3: TGTGCCAGCAGCTTAGATCCGGCACCTAATTCACCCCTCCACTTT. It translates to CASSLDPAPNSPLHF.

The chain links TRBV5-1 to TRBJ1-1; D gene unclear. The V end was cut by 3 bases, the J end by 2 bases, with 8 bases between. Germline V gene data show CDR1 as SGHRS and CDR2 as YFSETQ. This CDR3 is built from 13 residues. This CDR3 reads CASSSQVNTEAFF. The CDR3 nucleotides are TGCGCCAGCAGCTCGCAAGTCAACACTGAAGCTTTCTTT.

Remarks on this clone: The junction departs from germline at one end; a sequencing error may be responsible. This chain links TRBV5-4 with TRBJ1-2, with TRBD1 identical over 7 bases. Germline lookup yields CDR1 SGHNT and CDR2 YYREEE (reference sequence). The CDR3 covers 15 residues. The CDR3 coding sequence is TGTGCCGGCAGCCAAGGCGGAGGGGGCGTCTGGGGCTACACCTTC. It yields the protein CAGSQGGGGVWGYTF.

The chain is built from TRBV6-5 and TRBJ1-1, with a possible D match to TRBD1 (6 bases). This CDR3 is 13 amino acids long. Germline lookup yields CDR1 MNHEY and CDR2 SVGAGI. Trimming stripped 6 bases from V and 4 bases from J, with 12 bases between. CDR3 in DNA: TGTGCCAGCAGCCTGGGAGGGGGCACTGAAGCTTTCTTT. This codes for CASSLGGGTEAFF.

The chain links TRBV6-4 to TRBJ2-1; D unclear. The germline V gene encodes CDR1 MRHNA and CDR2 SNTAGT. The CDR3 loop spans 13 amino acids. Trimming removed 8 bases at V and 1 base at J, with 9 bases between. Written as DNA, the CDR3 is TGTGCCAGCGGTGGGCTGTCCTACAATGAGCAGTTCTTC. It translates to CASGGLSYNEQFF.

The chain employs TRBV6-5 and TRBJ1-2; D ambiguous. CDR1 is MNHEY, CDR2 SVGAGI, per germline. CDR3 length: 14 residues. V was shortened by 5 bases and J by 9 bases, with 19 bases between the two germline ends. CDR3 residues: CASSEVWPYPRYTF. The CDR3 region has the DNA TGTGCCAGCAGTGAGGTGTGGCCCTACCCACGCTACACCTTC.

This chain uses TRBV27 with TRBJ2-2; a weak D match, TRBD2 (6 bases). The CDR3 totals 15 residues. Trimming took 5 bases from V and 7 from J, leaving 17 bases between them. Germline V lookup: CDR1 MNHEY, CDR2 SMNVEV (reference sequence). The CDR3 nucleotides are TGTGCCAGCAGTCTTGGGACTTCCCTGAACGGGGAGCTGTTTTTT. This codes for CASSLGTSLNGELFF.

A single count supports this clone. The rearrangement uses TRBV12-5 and TRBJ2-5; the match to TRBD1 covers 7 bases. Germline V gene lookup returns CDR1 LGHNT and CDR2 FRNRAP. After removal of 6 bases from V and 5 bases from J, the junction contained 12 bases not matched to a gene. The CDR3 consists of 15 residues. The chain's CDR3 is CASGRGTVGGETQYF. Written as DNA, the CDR3 is TGTGCTAGTGGCAGGGGGACAGTGGGCGGCGAGACCCAGTACTTC.

The V gene is TRBV6-6, the J gene TRBJ2-1, with 11 nucleotides matching TRBD2. CDR3 length: 16 residues. J was trimmed by 6 bases and V by 2 bases; bases with no gene match: 6. Germline V gene data show CDR1 as MNHNY and CDR2 as SVGAGI (reference sequence). CDR3 in amino acids: CASSYGASGGLNEQFF. CDR3 nucleotide sequence: TGTGCCAGCAGTTACGGGGCTAGCGGGGGGCTCAATGAGCAGTTCTTC.